This T cell receptor (beta chain) was recorded in a study of Ad26.COV2.S vaccination and SARS-CoV-2 variants. Study at large: Donor got 5x10^10 or 1x10^11 viral particles of Ad26.COV2.S.

TCRdb keeps only in-frame clones here, not all; method: immunoSEQ multiplex PCR. Here the sample spans hundreds of thousands of clones, around 87% being singletons. Treatment described: 19 received Ad26.COV2.S at low or high dose, single or two shots; 5 received placebo; per-sample allocation not given. Sample collection was performed on day 63 after the first vaccine or placebo injection. The CDR3 loop spans 15 amino acids. Germline-derived CDR1 and CDR2 are GTSNPN and SVGIG (reference sequence). The V gene lost 2 bases and the J gene lost 4 bases, with 17 bases spanning the gap. The sequences come from peripheral blood, collected in a trial of Ad26.COV2.S vaccine versus placebo. The chain is built from TRBV30 and TRBJ1-2; tentatively, D is TRBD1 (5 bases). This sequence was found in a person aged 18-65 years who received the Ad26.COV2.S COVID-19 vaccine or a placebo. This chain's CDR3 is CAWSRYGGTGYGYTF. CDR3 sequence (DNA): TGTGCCTGGAGTCGTTATGGAGGGACGGGCTATGGCTACACCTTC.